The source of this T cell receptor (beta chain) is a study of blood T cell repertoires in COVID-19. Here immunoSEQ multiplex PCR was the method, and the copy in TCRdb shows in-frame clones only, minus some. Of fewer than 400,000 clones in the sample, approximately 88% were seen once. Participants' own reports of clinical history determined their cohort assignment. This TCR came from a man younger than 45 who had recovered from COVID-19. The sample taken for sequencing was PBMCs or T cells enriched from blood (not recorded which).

CDR3 sequence reads: CASSLVGGFATNEKLFF. CDR3 DNA: TGTGCCAGCAGCTTAGTAGGAGGTTTTGCAACTAATGAAAAACTGTTTTTT. The chain recombines TRBV7-9 with TRBJ1-4, with D hard to call. Trimming left V 1 base short and J 0 bases short, with 12 bases between. From germline, CDR1 is SEHNR and CDR2 FQNEAQ (reference sequence). The CDR3 contains 17 residues.